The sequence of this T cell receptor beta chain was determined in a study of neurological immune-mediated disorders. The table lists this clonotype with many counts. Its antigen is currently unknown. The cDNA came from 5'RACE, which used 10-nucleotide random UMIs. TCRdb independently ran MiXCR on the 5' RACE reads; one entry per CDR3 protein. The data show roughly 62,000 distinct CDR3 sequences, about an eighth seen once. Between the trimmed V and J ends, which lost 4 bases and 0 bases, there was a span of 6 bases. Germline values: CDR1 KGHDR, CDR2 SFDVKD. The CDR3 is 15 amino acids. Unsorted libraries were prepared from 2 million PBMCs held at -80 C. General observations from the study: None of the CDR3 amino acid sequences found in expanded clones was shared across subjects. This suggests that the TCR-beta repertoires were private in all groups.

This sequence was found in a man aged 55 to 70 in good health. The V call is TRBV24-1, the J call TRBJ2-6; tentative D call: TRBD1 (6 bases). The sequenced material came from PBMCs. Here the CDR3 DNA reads TGTGCCACCAGTGAAGGGGGCTCTGGGGCCAACGTCCTGACTTTC. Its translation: CATSEGGSGANVLTF.